Below, 17 T cell receptor beta chains from the same sample are listed, as sequenced in a study of shared clonotypes between healthy human individuals. Measured with immunoSEQ multiplex PCR; TCRdb has only the in-frame clones, and not every one. Among 190,000 or so clones listed, over 80% were seen once. The source material was naive CD4+ T cells sorted from blood. This sample's subset: CD45RA+ positively selected. These TCRs come from a woman aged 25 to 39 in good health.

The genes are TRBV14 and TRBJ2-1; 11 bases agree with TRBD2. The germline CDR1 and CDR2 sequences are SGHDN and FVKESK. V trimming: 10 bases; J trimming: 4 bases; junction bases outside the gene matches: 6. This CDR3 contains 14 residues. This chain's CDR3 is CATNRLAGYNEQFF. The CDR3 region has the DNA TGTGCCACAAATAGACTAGCGGGGTACAATGAGCAGTTCTTC.

The J gene is TRBJ2-7, the V gene TRBV7-9; D is uncertain. The CDR3 has 12 amino acids. Trimming took off 3 bases at V and 6 bases at J, with 9 bases between the two ends. Germline CDR1 is SEHNR and CDR2 is FQNEAQ (reference sequence). In DNA, the CDR3 is TGTGCCAGCAGCTTCAAGGCTAGCGAGCAGTACTTC. The encoded protein is CASSFKASEQYF. Full variable domain (outside the CDR3, taken from reference TRBV7-9 and TRBJ2-7): DTGVSQNPRHKITKRGQNVTFRCDPISEHNRLYWYRQTLGQGPEFLTYFQNEAQLEKSRLLSDRFSAERPKGSFSTLEIQRTEQGDSAMYLCASSFKASEQYFGPGTRLTVT.

The chain combines TRBV9 with TRBJ1-2; D remains unclear. Germline V gene lookup returns CDR1 SGDLS and CDR2 YYNGEE. V lost 0 bases and J 4 bases, leaving 13 bases between the germline ends. This CDR3 comprises 15 residues. This chain's CDR3 is CASSVALPRPYGYTF. Here the CDR3 DNA reads TGTGCCAGCAGCGTAGCTCTTCCCAGGCCCTATGGCTACACCTTC.

This clone has just a few counts. J is TRBJ2-7 and V is TRBV30, with 7 nucleotides matching TRBD1. Trimming at V came to 1 base and at J to 3 bases, leaving 0 bases not matched to a gene. The CDR3 is 12 residues long. The germline gives CDR1 GTSNPN, CDR2 SVGIG (reference sequence). The CDR3 sequence is CAWSGQGYEQYF. In DNA, the CDR3 is TGTGCCTGGAGTGGACAGGGCTACGAGCAGTACTTC.

Worth noting for this clone: This same CDR3 is encoded by further DNA sequences in the sample. The CDR3 DNA reads as TGTGCCAGCAGTTTGATCCAGGGGTCAACAGATACGCAGTATTTT. Protein product: CASSLIQGSTDTQYF. V and J are TRBV28 and TRBJ2-3; D perhaps matches TRBD1 (6 bases). CDR1 is MDHEN and CDR2 is SYDVKM in the germline V gene. The V end was cut by 3 bases, the J end by 3 bases, with 13 bases between. The CDR3 totals 15 residues. Together with reference TRBV28 and TRBJ2-3, the CDR3 gives the full variable domain: DVKVTQSSRYLVKRTGEKVFLECVQDMDHENMFWYRQDPGLGLRLIYFSYDVKMKEKGDIPEGYSVSREKKERFSLILESASTNQTSMYLCASSLIQGSTDTQYFGPGTRLTVL.

The chain recombines TRBV2 with TRBJ2-7; tentatively, D is TRBD1 (7 bases). The CDR3 extends over 15 amino acids. With 4 bases removed from V and 1 base from J, the gap between germline ends came to 14 bases. In germline, CDR1 is SNHLY, CDR2 FYNNEI. Here the CDR3 reads CASSAQGGRSYEQYF. The CDR3 DNA is TGTGCCAGCAGTGCTCAGGGGGGAAGGTCCTACGAGCAGTACTTC.

This chain uses TRBV18 with TRBJ2-7; 11 nucleotides match TRBD2. CDR3 size: 14 residues. The ends lost 1 base at V and 7 bases at J; junction bases unmatched: 3. Germline values: CDR1 KGHSH, CDR2 LQKENI. The DNA of the CDR3 is TGTGCCAGCTCACCACTAGCGGGAGGGCCAGAGCAGTACTTC. Translated, it gives CASSPLAGGPEQYF.

The J gene is TRBJ2-7, the V gene TRBV28, with D perhaps TRBD1 (6 bases). There are 14 residues in the CDR3. From germline, CDR1 is MDHEN and CDR2 SYDVKM. Deletions cut 8 bases from V and 0 bases from J, with 14 bases between. In nucleotides, the CDR3 is TGTGCCAGCCGGGACACCTTATCCTCCTACGAGCAGTACTTC. Translation: CASRDTLSSYEQYF.

The V call is TRBV18, the J call TRBJ2-5, with 8 bases lining up with TRBD2. Germline CDR1 KGHSH, CDR2 LQKENI. J lost 4 bases, V lost 6 bases, and 16 bases had no gene match. The CDR3 extends over 17 amino acids. The CDR3 protein is CASSETLAAGGGETQYF. CDR3 bases: TGTGCCAGCTCCGAAACTCTAGCCGCGGGAGGAGGAGAGACCCAGTACTTC.

This clone was counted a few times. The chain joins TRBV25-1 to TRBJ2-7; TRBD2 aligns across 10 bases. Germline V lookup: CDR1 MGHDK, CDR2 SYGVNS. The ends lost 3 bases at V and 1 base at J; junction bases unmatched: 3. This CDR3 region has 15 residues. The CDR3 loop is CASSDEGLASYEQYF. CDR3 DNA: TGTGCCAGCAGTGACGAGGGACTAGCGTCCTACGAGCAGTACTTC.

V usage is TRBV21-1 and J usage is TRBJ2-7; TRBD1 is the table's D call and was not checked against the DNA. TRBV21-1 is flagged as a pseudogene. The CDR3 sequence is 14 residues long. The CDR3 loop is CASNSGTGIYEQYF. Here the CDR3 DNA reads TGTGCCAGCAACTCCGGGACAGGGATCTACGAGCAGTACTTC.

This clone was found once. V and J are TRBV28 and TRBJ2-1, with D possibly being TRBD2 (6 bases). V was clipped by 3 bases and J by 8 bases, with 17 bases between them. Germline V CDR1 and CDR2: MDHEN, SYDVKM. The CDR3 has 15 amino acids. CDR3 DNA sequence: TGTGCCAGCAGTTTGGGCGGGAATCTAAACGATGAGCAGTTCTTC. Translation: CASSLGGNLNDEQFF.

V usage is TRBV5-1 and J usage is TRBJ2-4; the D gene is possibly TRBD2 (6 bases). Trimming removed 0 bases at V and 6 bases at J, with 13 bases between. CDR1 and CDR2 (germline): SGHRS, YFSETQ. CDR3 size: 15 residues. The DNA for the CDR3 is TGCGCCAGCAGCTTGGCAAGGGTGGAGGGAAACATTCAGTACTTC. Its protein is CASSLARVEGNIQYF.

The gene calls are TRBV14 and TRBJ2-1, with 9 bases fitting TRBD1. CDR1 is SGHDN and CDR2 is FVKESK in the germline V gene. With 5 bases clipped from V and 6 bases from J, the junction kept 11 bases outside the gene matches. This CDR3 region has 16 residues. As DNA, the CDR3 is TGTGCCAGCAGCGCCGGGACAGGGCTTTCCGTCAATGAGCAGTTCTTC. It translates to CASSAGTGLSVNEQFF. Full variable domain (outside the CDR3, taken from reference TRBV14 and TRBJ2-1): EAGVTQFPSHSVIEKGQTVTLRCDPISGHDNLYWYRRVMGKEIKFLLHFVKESKQDESGMPNNRFLAERTGGTYSTLKVQPAELEDSGVYFCASSAGTGLSVNEQFFGPGTRLTVL.

The V gene is TRBV28, the J gene TRBJ2-1; 8 bases are a match to TRBD2. Per germline, CDR1 MDHEN and CDR2 SYDVKM. V gave up 6 bases and J gave up 0 bases; unmatched junction bases: 4. The length of the CDR3 is 15 residues. The CDR3 sequence: CASSRGGSSYNEQFF. In DNA form, the CDR3 reads TGTGCCAGCAGCCGCGGGGGGAGCTCCTACAATGAGCAGTTCTTC.

The chain uses TRBV6-5 and TRBJ2-5, with 7 positions matching TRBD1. The junction had 6 bases not matched to a gene; V was cut back by 6 bases and J by 5 bases. CDR1 is MNHEY and CDR2 is SVGAGI in the germline V gene. The CDR3 loop spans 13 amino acids. CDR3 nucleotides: TGTGCCAGCAGGAGACAGGGTGGTGAGACCCAGTACTTC. This translates into CASRRQGGETQYF.

A single count supports this clone. The chain has TRBV19 and TRBJ1-2; the D gene is possibly TRBD1 (6 bases). Germline-derived CDR1 and CDR2 are LNHDA and SQIVND (reference sequence). The length of the CDR3 is 16 residues. The V and J ends lost 5 bases and 3 bases respectively, with 19 bases between them. This chain's CDR3 is CASSGRGPREDYGYTF. CDR3 bases: TGTGCCAGTAGTGGCAGGGGCCCGCGAGAGGACTATGGCTACACCTTC.